The clone carrying this TCR beta chain was seen only a few times. Its antigen is unknown. This entry belongs to a study of CD8 T cells in ankylosing spondylitis. The study, taken as a whole, reports: Several highly homologous variants made up a TCR beta motif, and this motif appeared characteristic of ankylosing spondylitis blood.

This CDR3 has 12 residues. Germline V gene lookup returns CDR1 SQVTM and CDR2 ANQGSEA. V lost 4 bases to trimming and J lost 4 bases, with 10 bases between them. TCRdb passed the 5' RACE reads through MiXCR, listing each CDR3 protein once. The sample has more than 600,000 distinct CDR3 sequences, roughly 19% seen once. This TCR was recovered from a male donor with ankylosing spondylitis. The rearrangement joins TRBV29-1 to TRBJ1-2; D perhaps matches TRBD1 (5 bases). Sequencing was performed on blood, either unsorted or a sorted T cell fraction (not recorded which). The CDR3 region has the DNA TGCAGCGTTGCTGACAGCCTCTATGGCTACACCTTC. Translated, it gives CSVADSLYGYTF.